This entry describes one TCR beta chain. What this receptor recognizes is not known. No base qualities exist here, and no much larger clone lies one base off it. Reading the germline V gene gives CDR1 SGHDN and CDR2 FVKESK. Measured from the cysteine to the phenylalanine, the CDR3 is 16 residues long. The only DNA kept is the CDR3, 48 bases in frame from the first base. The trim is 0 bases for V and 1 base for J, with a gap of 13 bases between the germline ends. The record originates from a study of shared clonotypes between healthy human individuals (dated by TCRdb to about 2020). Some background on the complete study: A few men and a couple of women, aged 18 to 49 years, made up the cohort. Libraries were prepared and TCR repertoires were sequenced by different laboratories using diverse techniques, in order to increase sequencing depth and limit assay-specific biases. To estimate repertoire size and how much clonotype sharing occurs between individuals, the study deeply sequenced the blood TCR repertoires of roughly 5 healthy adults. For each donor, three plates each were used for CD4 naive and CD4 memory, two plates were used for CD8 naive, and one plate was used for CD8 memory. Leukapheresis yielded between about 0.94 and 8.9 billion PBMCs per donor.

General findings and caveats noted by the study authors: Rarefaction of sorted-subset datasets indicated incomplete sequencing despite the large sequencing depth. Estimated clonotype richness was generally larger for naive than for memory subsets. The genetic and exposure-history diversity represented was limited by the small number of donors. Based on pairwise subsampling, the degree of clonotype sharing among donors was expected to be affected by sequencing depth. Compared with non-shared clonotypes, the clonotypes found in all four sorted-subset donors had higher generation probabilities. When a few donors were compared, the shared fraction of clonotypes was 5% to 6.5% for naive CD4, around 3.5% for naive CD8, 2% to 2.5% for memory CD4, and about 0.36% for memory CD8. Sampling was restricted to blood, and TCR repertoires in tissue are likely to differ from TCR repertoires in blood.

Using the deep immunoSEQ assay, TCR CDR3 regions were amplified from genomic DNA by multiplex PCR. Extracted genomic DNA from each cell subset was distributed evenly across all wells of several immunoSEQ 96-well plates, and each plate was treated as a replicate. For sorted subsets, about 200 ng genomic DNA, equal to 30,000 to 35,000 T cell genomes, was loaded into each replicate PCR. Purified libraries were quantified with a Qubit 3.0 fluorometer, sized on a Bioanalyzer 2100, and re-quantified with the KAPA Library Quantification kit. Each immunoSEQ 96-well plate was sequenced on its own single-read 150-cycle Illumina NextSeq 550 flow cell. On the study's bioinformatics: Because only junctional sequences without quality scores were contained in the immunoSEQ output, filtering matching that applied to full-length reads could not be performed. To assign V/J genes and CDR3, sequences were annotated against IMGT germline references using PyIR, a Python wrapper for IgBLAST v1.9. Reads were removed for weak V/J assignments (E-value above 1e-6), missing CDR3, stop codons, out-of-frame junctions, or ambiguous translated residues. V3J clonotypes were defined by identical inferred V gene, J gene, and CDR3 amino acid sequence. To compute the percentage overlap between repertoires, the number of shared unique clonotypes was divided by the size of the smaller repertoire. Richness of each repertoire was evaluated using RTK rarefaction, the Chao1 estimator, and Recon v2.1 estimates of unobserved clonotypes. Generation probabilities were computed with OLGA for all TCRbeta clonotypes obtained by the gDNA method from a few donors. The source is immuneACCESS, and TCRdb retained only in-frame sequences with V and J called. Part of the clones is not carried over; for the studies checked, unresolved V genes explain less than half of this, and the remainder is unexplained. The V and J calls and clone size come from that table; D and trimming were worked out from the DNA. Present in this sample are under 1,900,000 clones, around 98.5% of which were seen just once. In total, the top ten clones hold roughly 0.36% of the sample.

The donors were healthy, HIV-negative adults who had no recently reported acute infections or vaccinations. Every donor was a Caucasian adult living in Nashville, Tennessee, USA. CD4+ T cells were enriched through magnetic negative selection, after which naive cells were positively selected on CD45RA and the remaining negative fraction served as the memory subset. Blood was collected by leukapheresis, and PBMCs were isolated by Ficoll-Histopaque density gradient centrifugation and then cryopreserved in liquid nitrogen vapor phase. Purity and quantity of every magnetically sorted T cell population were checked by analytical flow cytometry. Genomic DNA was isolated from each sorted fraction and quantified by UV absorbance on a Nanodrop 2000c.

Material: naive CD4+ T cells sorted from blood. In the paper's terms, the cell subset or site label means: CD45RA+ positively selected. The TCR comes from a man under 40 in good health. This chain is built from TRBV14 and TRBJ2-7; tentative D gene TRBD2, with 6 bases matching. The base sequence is TGTGCCAGCAGCCAAGATTCCGGGACTTGGTCCTACGAGCAGTACTTC. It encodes CASSQDSGTWSYEQYF. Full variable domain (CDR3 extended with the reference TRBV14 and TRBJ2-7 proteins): EAGVTQFPSHSVIEKGQTVTLRCDPISGHDNLYWYRRVMGKEIKFLLHFVKESKQDESGMPNNRFLAERTGGTYSTLKVQPAELEDSGVYFCASSQDSGTWSYEQYFGPGTRLTVT.